Listed below are T cell receptor beta chains from one sample, sequenced in a study of blood T cell repertoires in COVID-19. Profiling relied on immunoSEQ multiplex PCR, and the TCRdb table lists in-frame clones only, not all of them. The sample has 110,000 or so clones, 80% seen once. Input material: peripheral blood. The origin of the receptors is a human donor in a cohort sampled during active or convalescent COVID-19. The CDR3 runs from the conserved cysteine through the conserved F or W. The D gene is left open where the match is weak. Clone sizes are given selectively: once, few, many, or a class where the clone is expanded.

clone size	D gene	V gene	J gene	CDR3 DNA	CDR3 protein
-	-	TRBV6-2/TRBV6-3	TRBJ2-6	TGTGCCAGCAGCGGCTGGGCCCTCTTAGCCAACGTCCTGACTTTC	CASSGWALLANVLTF
-	-	TRBV19	TRBJ1-5	TGTGCCAGTAGTATAGTTGCAGGGCCTAGCAATCAGCCCCAGCATTTT	CASSIVAGPSNQPQHF
-	TRBD1	TRBV19	TRBJ2-3	TGTGCCAGTAGTAGGGACAGGGATACGCAGTATTTT	CASSRDRDTQYF
-	TRBD1	TRBV19	TRBJ2-7	TGTGCCAGTAGTAGGACAGGGAGCTCCTACGAGCAGTACTTC	CASSRTGSSYEQYF
-	TRBD2	TRBV3-1/TRBV3-2	TRBJ2-1	TGTGCCAGCAGCCAACCGGGACTAGCGGGGGGGCGCTCCTACAATGAGCAGTTCTTC	CASSQPGLAGGRSYNEQFF
-	-	TRBV12-3/TRBV12-4	TRBJ2-1	TGTGCCAGCATCCAGGGGAGAAGGAATGAGCAGTTCTTC	CASIQGRRNEQFF
few	TRBD1	TRBV7-2	TRBJ1-3	TGTGCCAGCAGCCCGGGGACAGCCTCTGGAAACACCATATATTTT	CASSPGTASGNTIYF
-	TRBD1	TRBV29-1	TRBJ1-2	TGCAGCGTTGCCCGCTACCGGACAGGGACCTATGGCTACACCTTC	CSVARYRTGTYGYTF
once	-	TRBV6-6	TRBJ2-3	TGTGCCAGCAGATCTAGCACAGATACGCAGTATTTT	CASRSSTDTQYF
once	-	TRBV7-9	TRBJ2-3	TGTGCCAGCAGCTTATATTCCACAGATACGCAGTATTTT	CASSLYSTDTQYF
-	-	TRBV24-1	TRBJ2-1	TGTGCCACCAGTGATTACCCCAGGGATGAGCAGTTCTTC	CATSDYPRDEQFF
-	-	TRBV7-9	TRBJ2-6	TGTGCCAGCAGCCCTCAACGGTCTGGGGCCAACGTCCTGACTTTC	CASSPQRSGANVLTF
-	-	TRBV27	TRBJ2-7	TGTGCCAGCAGTCCCGGGACTGGAGGGCGGGAGCAGTACTTC	CASSPGTGGREQYF
-	-	TRBV28	TRBJ2-3	TGTGCCAGCAGCTGGGCGGGTACTAAAGATACGCAGTATTTT	CASSWAGTKDTQYF
-	TRBD1	TRBV14	TRBJ2-1	TGTGCCAGCAGCCGACAGGGGAAATACAATGAGCAGTTCTTC	CASSRQGKYNEQFF
-	-	TRBV6-2/TRBV6-3	TRBJ1-3	TGTGCCAGCAGTTACCGACTGGGGGAGGCTGGAAACACCATATATTTT	CASSYRLGEAGNTIYF
few	-	TRBV30	TRBJ2-3	TGTGCCTGGAGCCCACAGAGCATCAAGCCTAGCACAGATACGCAGTATTTT	CAWSPQSIKPSTDTQYF
once	TRBD1	TRBV5-8	TRBJ2-7	TGTGCCAGCAGCTGGGGGACAGGGTCCGCCGAGCAGTACTTC	CASSWGTGSAEQYF
few	TRBD1	TRBV23-1	TRBJ1-2	TGCGCCAGCAGTCAATCGGCCTCCAGGACAGGGTATGGCTACACCTTC	CASSQSASRTGYGYTF
few	-	TRBV19	TRBJ1-2	TGTGCCAGTAGTATGAACAGCCCCTACAATGGCTACACCTTC	CASSMNSPYNGYTF